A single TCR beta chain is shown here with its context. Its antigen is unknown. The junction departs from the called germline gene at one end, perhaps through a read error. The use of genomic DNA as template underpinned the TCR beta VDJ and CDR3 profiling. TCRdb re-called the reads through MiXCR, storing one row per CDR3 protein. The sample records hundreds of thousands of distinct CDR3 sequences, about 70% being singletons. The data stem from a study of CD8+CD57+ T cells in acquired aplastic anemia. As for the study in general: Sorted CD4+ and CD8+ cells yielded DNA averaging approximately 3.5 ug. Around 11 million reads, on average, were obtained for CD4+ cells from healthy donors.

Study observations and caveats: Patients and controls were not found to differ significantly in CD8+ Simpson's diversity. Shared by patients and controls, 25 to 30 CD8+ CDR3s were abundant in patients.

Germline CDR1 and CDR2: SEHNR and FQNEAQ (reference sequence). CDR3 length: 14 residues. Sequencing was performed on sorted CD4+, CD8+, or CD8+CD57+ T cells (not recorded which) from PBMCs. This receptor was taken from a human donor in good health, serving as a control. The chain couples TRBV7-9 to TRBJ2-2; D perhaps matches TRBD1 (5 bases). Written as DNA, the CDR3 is TGTGCCAGCAGCCTCGCGGACAAGGGGTCCGAGCAGTACTTT. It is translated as CASSLADKGSEQYF.